What follows are 8 T cell receptor beta chains derived from one specimen sequenced in a study of cytomegalovirus exposure and HLA in healthy donors. PCR used 60 Vbeta primers and 13 Jbeta primers. Clones were read by immunoSEQ multiplex PCR, and TCRdb kept only the in-frame ones, dropping some. Of 65,000 to 85,000 clones in the sample, just over 70% were seen once. Sequencing was done on a sample of PBMCs. The receptors shown here come from a man aged 60 to 75 in good health and CMV-seropositive.

The chain carries TRBV5-1 and TRBJ1-2, with TRBD1 identical over 9 bases. J lost 7 bases, V lost 3 bases, and 7 bases had no gene match. The CDR3 is 14 amino acids. The germline gives CDR1 SGHRS, CDR2 YFSETQ. Here the CDR3 reads CASSSRTGAAGYTF. CDR3 nucleotides: TGCGCCAGCAGCTCCCGGACAGGGGCTGCTGGCTACACCTTC.

V gene TRBV10-3 combines with J gene TRBJ1-2; the match to TRBD1 covers 8 bases. V shed 7 bases and J 0 bases; nucleotides not matched to a gene: 4. The germline gives CDR1 ENHRY, CDR2 SYGVKD. The CDR3 extends over 14 amino acids. In DNA, the CDR3 is TGTGCCATCACGGGGACAGGAGCTAACTATGGCTACACCTTC. It is translated as CAITGTGANYGYTF.

J is TRBJ1-6 and V is TRBV15, with no clear D. Germline V CDR1 and CDR2: LNHNV, YYDKDF (reference sequence). Trimming cost V 0 bases and J 3 bases, with 12 bases left between them. CDR3 length: 17 residues. CDR3 protein: CATSRDVAEGYNSPLHF. CDR3 sequence (DNA): TGTGCCACCAGCAGAGATGTAGCCGAGGGCTATAATTCACCCCTCCACTTT.

The V gene is TRBV6-5, the J gene TRBJ1-6; the match to TRBD1 covers 7 bases. After removal of 2 bases from V and 3 bases from J, the junction contained 1 base not matched to a gene. This CDR3 has 15 amino acids. Germline V gene lookup returns CDR1 MNHEY and CDR2 SVGAGI. The CDR3 here is CASSYGTVYNSPLHF. As DNA, the CDR3 is TGTGCCAGCAGTTACGGGACAGTCTATAATTCACCCCTCCACTTT.

The genes are TRBV27 and TRBJ2-2, with D unresolved. The CDR3 totals 15 residues. CDR1 and CDR2 from the germline V gene are MNHEY and SMNVEV (reference sequence). Deletions cut 2 bases from V and 2 bases from J, with 9 bases between. The chain's CDR3 is CASSLSRLNTGELFF. In nucleotides, the CDR3 is TGTGCCAGCAGTTTAAGTCGGTTAAACACCGGGGAGCTGTTTTTT.

This clone showed up just once. CDR3: CASSLGLGGGSGREQYF. DNA for the CDR3: TGTGCCAGCAGCCTAGGATTGGGGGGGGGCTCGGGTCGCGAGCAGTACTTC. V and J are TRBV7-8 and TRBJ2-7; the D gene is possibly TRBD2 (7 bases). CDR1 is SGHVS and CDR2 is FQNEAQ in the germline V gene. The CDR3 covers 17 residues. V was trimmed by 5 bases and J by 6 bases, leaving 26 bases between them.

Details on this clone: The junction and the germline gene differ at one end; a read error may be behind it. The rearrangement uses TRBV7-9 and TRBJ1-1, with unresolved D. The CDR3 length is 12 residues. Germline V gene sequence: CDR1 SEHNR, CDR2 FQNEAQ (reference sequence). In DNA form, the CDR3 reads TGTTCCAGCAGCTTACCGAGCACTGAAGCTTTCTTT. Protein sequence: CSSSLPSTEAFF.

This chain joins TRBV5-1 and TRBJ2-7; 7 bases are a match to TRBD1. Trimming removed 1 base from V and 6 bases from J; junction bases left unmatched: 7. Germline V gene sequence: CDR1 SGHRS, CDR2 YFSETQ. The CDR3 spans 14 residues. In nucleotides, the CDR3 is TGCGCCAGCAGCTTGACAGGGGATGTGAGCGAGCAGTACTTC. Protein sequence: CASSLTGDVSEQYF.